The 8 T cell receptor beta chains reported below all come from one sample, sequenced in a study of blood T cell repertoires in COVID-19. Method: immunoSEQ multiplex PCR; TCRdb's copy keeps in-frame clones and lacks some. In the table there are some 220,000 clones, around 83% of which are singletons. The sample taken for sequencing was peripheral blood. All receptors come from a woman in her 70s with COVID-19, enrolled during active disease.

The J gene is TRBJ2-7, the V gene TRBV9; the D gene is possibly TRBD1 (6 bases). Trimming took off 3 bases at V and 5 bases at J, with 15 bases between the two ends. CDR1 SGDLS and CDR2 YYNGEE come from the germline V gene. The CDR3 has 14 residues. As DNA, the CDR3 is TGTGCCAGCAGCGAGGGACCCTGGACAGACGAGCAGTACTTC. As protein: CASSEGPWTDEQYF.

This chain joins TRBV18 and TRBJ1-2, with 8 bases identical to TRBD1. There are 13 residues in the CDR3. Per the germline V gene, CDR1 is KGHSH and CDR2 is LQKENI. With 3 bases clipped from V and 8 bases from J, the junction kept 5 bases outside the gene matches. This CDR3 reads CASSPGRDRGYTF. CDR3 DNA sequence: TGTGCCAGCTCACCGGGGAGGGACAGGGGCTACACCTTC.

Here the CDR3 reads CASSRDGSSSYNEQFF. DNA of the CDR3: TGTGCCAGCAGCCGGGATGGCTCAAGCTCCTACAATGAGCAGTTCTTC. The chain uses TRBV7-2 and TRBJ2-1; weak D call: TRBD2 (5 bases). The V and J ends lost 5 bases and 0 bases respectively, with 14 bases between them. This CDR3 contains 16 residues. Germline lookup yields CDR1 SGHTA and CDR2 FQGNSA.

The chain employs TRBV7-9 and TRBJ1-3; D perhaps matches TRBD1 (5 bases). This CDR3 is 16 amino acids long. Per the germline V gene, CDR1 is SEHNR and CDR2 is FQNEAQ (reference sequence). V was trimmed by 2 bases and J by 0 bases, leaving 11 bases between them. CDR3 in amino acids: CASSLRRGDSGNTIYF. CDR3 coding DNA: TGTGCCAGCAGCTTAAGAAGGGGCGACTCTGGAAACACCATATATTTT.

The V call is TRBV11-2, the J call TRBJ2-2; TRBD1 agrees at 9 bases. J gave up 6 bases and V 5 bases, and 10 bases lay outside the gene matches. The CDR3 covers 16 residues. CDR1 SGHAT and CDR2 FQNNGV come from the germline V gene. CDR3 protein: CASSPGQGRGAGELFF. The CDR3 nucleotides are TGTGCCAGCAGCCCCGGACAGGGGCGTGGTGCCGGGGAGCTGTTTTTT.

The chain has TRBV19 and TRBJ2-1; 8 nucleotides line up with TRBD2. The J segment lost 8 bases and the V segment lost 7 bases, leaving 16 bases of the junction unmatched. Germline-derived CDR1 and CDR2 are LNHDA and SQIVND (reference sequence). CDR3 size: 16 residues. This chain's CDR3 is CASTKMMGLAGDEQFF. DNA for the CDR3: TGTGCCAGTACTAAAATGATGGGGCTAGCGGGCGATGAGCAGTTCTTC.

The V call is TRBV30, the J call TRBJ1-2, with D perhaps TRBD1 (5 bases). The CDR3 loop spans 17 amino acids. V gave up 0 bases and J gave up 0 bases, with 17 bases separating them. Per the germline V gene, CDR1 is GTSNPN and CDR2 is SVGIG (reference sequence). CDR3 residues: CAWSVGVYRSSNYGYTF. Here the CDR3 DNA reads TGTGCCTGGAGTGTAGGGGTCTACAGGAGCTCTAACTATGGCTACACCTTC.

The V call is TRBV9, the J call TRBJ2-5, with D perhaps matching TRBD1 (6 bases). With 0 bases removed from V and 3 bases from J, the gap between germline ends came to 6 bases. Germline loops: CDR1 SGDLS, CDR2 YYNGEE. The CDR3 is made up of 13 amino acids. The CDR3 region has the DNA TGTGCCAGCAGCGTAGACAGGGAAGAGACCCAGTACTTC. This sequence encodes CASSVDREETQYF.